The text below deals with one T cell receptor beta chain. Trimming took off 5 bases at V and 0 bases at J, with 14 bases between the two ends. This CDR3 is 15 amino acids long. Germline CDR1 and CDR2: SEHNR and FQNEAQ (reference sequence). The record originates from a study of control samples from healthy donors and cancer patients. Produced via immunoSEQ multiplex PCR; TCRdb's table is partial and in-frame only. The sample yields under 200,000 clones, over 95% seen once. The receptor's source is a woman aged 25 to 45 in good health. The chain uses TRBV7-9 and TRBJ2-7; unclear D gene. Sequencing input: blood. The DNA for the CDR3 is TGTGCCAGCAGCACACCGGCAGCCAGCTCCTACGAGCAGTACTTC. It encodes CASSTPAASSYEQYF. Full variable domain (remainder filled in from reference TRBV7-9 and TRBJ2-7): DTGVSQNPRHKITKRGQNVTFRCDPISEHNRLYWYRQTLGQGPEFLTYFQNEAQLEKSRLLSDRFSAERPKGSFSTLEIQRTEQGDSAMYLCASSTPAASSYEQYFGPGTRLTVT.